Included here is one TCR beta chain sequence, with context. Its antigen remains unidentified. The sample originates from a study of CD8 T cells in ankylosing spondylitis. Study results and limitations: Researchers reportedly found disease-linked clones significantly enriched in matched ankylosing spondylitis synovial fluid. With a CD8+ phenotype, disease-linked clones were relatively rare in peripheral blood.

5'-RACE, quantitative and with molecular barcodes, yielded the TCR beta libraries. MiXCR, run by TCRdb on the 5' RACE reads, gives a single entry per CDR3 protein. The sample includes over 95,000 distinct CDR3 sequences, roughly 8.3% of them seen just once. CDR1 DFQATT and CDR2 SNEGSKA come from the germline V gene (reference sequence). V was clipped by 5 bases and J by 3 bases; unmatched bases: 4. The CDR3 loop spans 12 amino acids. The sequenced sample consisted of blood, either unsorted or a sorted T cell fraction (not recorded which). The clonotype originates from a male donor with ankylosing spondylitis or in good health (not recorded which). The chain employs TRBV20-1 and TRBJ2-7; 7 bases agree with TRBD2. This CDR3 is CSAAGTIYEQYF. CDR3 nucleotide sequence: TGCAGTGCTGCCGGGACTATCTACGAGCAGTACTTC.